These 5 T cell receptor beta chains originate from one sample sequenced in a study of T cell repertoires in cytomegalovirus infection. In TCRdb, the reads were re-called with MiXCR into one record per CDR3 protein. The table has 630,000 or so distinct CDR3 sequences, roughly 24% seen once. Sequenced input: CD8+ T cells from PBMCs. The receptor set was obtained from a human donor in good health (CMV status not recorded). Some clones in this sample may be carry-over from other donors' samples.

Ten or more counts support this clonotype. The chain employs TRBV28 and TRBJ1-5; TRBD1 is a possible D gene (5 bases). The V end lost 8 bases, the J end lost 1 base, and 12 bases lay between the germline ends. The CDR3 sequence is 14 residues long. From germline, CDR1 is MDHEN and CDR2 SYDVKM. The CDR3 nucleotides are TGTGCCAGCCGGGCGGGGGGGAGCAATCAGCCCCAGCATTTT. It yields the protein CASRAGGSNQPQHF.

This clonotype was recorded a few times. The V gene is TRBV2, the J gene TRBJ2-1, with 12 bases lining up with TRBD2. CDR1 is SNHLY, CDR2 FYNNEI, per germline. The CDR3 covers 22 residues. V lost 6 bases to trimming and J lost 2 bases; unmatched junction nucleotides: 23. In nucleotides, the CDR3 is TGTGCCAGCAGCGGACGCCCGAGAGACCTAGCGGGGGGGCCACCCGCCTACAATGAGCAGTTCTTC. This gives the protein CASSGRPRDLAGGPPAYNEQFF.

This clonotype was found a few times. This chain uses TRBV7-8 with TRBJ2-2; 7 nucleotides match TRBD1. J was trimmed by 0 bases and V by 5 bases; bases with no gene match: 9. CDR1 is SGHVS, CDR2 FQNEAQ, per germline. The CDR3 loop spans 17 amino acids. Written as DNA, the CDR3 is TGTGCCAGCAGCCGTTATACAGGGGTAACGAACACCGGGGAGCTGTTTTTT. This codes for CASSRYTGVTNTGELFF.

The chain employs TRBV7-6 and TRBJ2-1; D call uncertain. CDR1 and CDR2 from the germline V gene are SGHVS and FNYEAQ. V gave up 2 bases and J gave up 4 bases, with 12 bases separating them. The CDR3 covers 15 residues. CDR3 region: CASSLIEPPYNEQFF. The CDR3 coding sequence is TGTGCCAGCAGCTTAATCGAGCCCCCTTACAATGAGCAGTTCTTC.

The chain is built from TRBV7-9 and TRBJ2-5; no clear D gene. Trimming removed 4 bases at V and 4 bases at J, with 16 bases between. The V gene's germline CDR1 is SEHNR and CDR2 FQNEAQ (reference sequence). The CDR3 is 15 amino acids. The CDR3 DNA reads TGTGCCAGCAGCTCCTCAGCGACAATGGGAGAGACCCAGTACTTC. This translates into CASSSSATMGETQYF.